A single TCR beta chain is shown here with its context. Antigen specificity is unknown. This entry is derived from a study of cytomegalovirus exposure and HLA in healthy donors. Study conclusions and caveats: Most TCR sequences proved rare, with some public TCRs found in many donors. A later analysis linked 15,000 to 20,000 TCR beta sequences to HLA alleles at 0.05 false discovery rate. Later findings reportedly placed an Asian-associated ancestry cluster below the roughly 700-donor mean for N-insertions.

The PCR used 60 Vbeta and 13 Jbeta primers. The protocol was immunoSEQ multiplex PCR, while the TCRdb copy is restricted to in-frame clones and leaves out a portion. Of fewer than 90,000 clones listed, over 75% are singletons. V lost 1 base and J 0 bases, leaving 10 bases between the germline ends. The CDR3 covers 16 residues. Germline V CDR1 and CDR2: LNHDA, SQIVND (reference sequence). The chain recombines TRBV19 with TRBJ2-1, with D hard to call. This clonotype was obtained from a human donor in good health. Sequencing was carried out using PBMCs. CDR3 residues: CASSIGWRSSYNEQFF. DNA of the CDR3: TGTGCCAGTAGTATAGGCTGGCGGAGCTCCTACAATGAGCAGTTCTTC.